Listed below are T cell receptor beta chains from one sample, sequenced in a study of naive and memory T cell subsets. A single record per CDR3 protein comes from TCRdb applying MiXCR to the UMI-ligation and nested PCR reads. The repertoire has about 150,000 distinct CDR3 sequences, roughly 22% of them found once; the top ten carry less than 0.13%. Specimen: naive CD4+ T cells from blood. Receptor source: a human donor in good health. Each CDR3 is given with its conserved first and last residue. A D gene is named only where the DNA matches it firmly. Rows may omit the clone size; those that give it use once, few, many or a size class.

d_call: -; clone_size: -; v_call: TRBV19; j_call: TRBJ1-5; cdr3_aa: CASVGTLNQPQHF; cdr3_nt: TGTGCCAGTGTAGGGACTTTAAATCAGCCCCAGCATTTT
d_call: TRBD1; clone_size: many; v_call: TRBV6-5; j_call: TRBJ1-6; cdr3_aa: CASSYSKGQNAPLHF; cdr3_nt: TGTGCCAGCAGTTACTCGAAGGGACAGAACGCACCCCTCCACTTT
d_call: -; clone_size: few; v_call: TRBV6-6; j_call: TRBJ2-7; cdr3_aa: CASSYGQGRTYEQYF; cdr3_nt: TGTGCCAGCAGTTACGGTCAGGGGCGGACCTACGAGCAGTACTTC
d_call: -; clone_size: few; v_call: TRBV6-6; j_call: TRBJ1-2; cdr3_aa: CASSLGSGYGYTF; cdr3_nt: TGTGCCAGCAGTTTAGGGTCAGGGTATGGCTACACCTTC
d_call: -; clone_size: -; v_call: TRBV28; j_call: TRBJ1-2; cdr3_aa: CASSSPVGGGYTF; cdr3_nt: TGTGCCAGCAGTTCCCCGGTGGGGGGCGGCTACACCTTC
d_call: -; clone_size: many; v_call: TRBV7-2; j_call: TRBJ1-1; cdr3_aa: CASSLSGSTTEAFF; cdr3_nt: TGTGCCAGCAGCTTAAGTGGGTCCACCACTGAAGCTTTCTTT
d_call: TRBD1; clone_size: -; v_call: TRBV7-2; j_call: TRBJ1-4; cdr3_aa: CASSPDRGGEKLFF; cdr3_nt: TGTGCCAGCAGCCCGGACAGGGGAGGCGAAAAACTGTTTTTT
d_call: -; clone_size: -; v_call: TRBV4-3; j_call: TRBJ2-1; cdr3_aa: CASSLRTVLDEQFF; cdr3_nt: TGCGCCAGCAGCCTTCGGACGGTGCTGGATGAGCAGTTCTTC
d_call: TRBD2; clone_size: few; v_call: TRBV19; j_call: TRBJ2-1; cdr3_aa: CASSNPAGGTEQFF; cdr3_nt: TGTGCCAGTAGTAATCCAGCGGGAGGGACGGAGCAGTTCTTC
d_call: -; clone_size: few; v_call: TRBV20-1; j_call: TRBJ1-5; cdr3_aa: CSARVSPQGRQPQHF; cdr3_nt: TGCAGTGCTAGGGTATCCCCGCAGGGGCGGCAGCCCCAGCATTTT
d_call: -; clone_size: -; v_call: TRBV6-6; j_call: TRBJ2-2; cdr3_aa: CASSSSAGGPVGELFF; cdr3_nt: -
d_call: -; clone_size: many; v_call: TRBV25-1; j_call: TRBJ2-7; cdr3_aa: CASSVGAYEQYF; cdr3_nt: TGTGCCAGCAGTGTGGGCGCCTACGAGCAGTACTTC
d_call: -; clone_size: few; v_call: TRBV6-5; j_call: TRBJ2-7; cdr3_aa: CASSRSLSLYEQYF; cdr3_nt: TGTGCCAGCAGTCGATCACTCAGCCTCTACGAGCAGTACTTC
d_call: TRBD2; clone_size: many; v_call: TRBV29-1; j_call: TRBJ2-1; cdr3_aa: CSVITSGRVYNEQFF; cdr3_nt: TGCAGCGTTATAACTAGCGGGAGGGTCTACAATGAGCAGTTCTTC
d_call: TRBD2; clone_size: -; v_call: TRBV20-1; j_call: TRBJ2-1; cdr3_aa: CSARGVAGGPVNEQFF; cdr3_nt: TGCAGTGCTCGGGGGGTAGCGGGAGGGCCGGTCAATGAGCAGTTCTTC
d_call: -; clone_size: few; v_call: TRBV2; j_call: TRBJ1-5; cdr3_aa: CASSEQYVNQPQHF; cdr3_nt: TGTGCCAGCAGTGAACAGTATGTCAATCAGCCCCAGCATTTT
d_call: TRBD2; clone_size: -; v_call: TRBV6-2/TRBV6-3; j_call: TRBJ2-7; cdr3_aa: CASSYRGLGTYEQYF; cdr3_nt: TGTGCCAGCAGTTACCGGGGACTAGGGACCTACGAGCAGTACTTC
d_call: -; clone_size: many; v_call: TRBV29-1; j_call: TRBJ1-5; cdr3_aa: CSVAGPNQPQHF; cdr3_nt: TGCAGCGTTGCGGGCCCCAATCAGCCCCAGCATTTT
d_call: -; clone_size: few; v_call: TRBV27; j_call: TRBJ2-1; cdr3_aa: CASTPGFGEQFF; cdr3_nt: TGTGCCAGCACCCCTGGCTTCGGGGAGCAGTTCTTC
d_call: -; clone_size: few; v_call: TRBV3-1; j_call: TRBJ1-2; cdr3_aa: CASSRDTNYGYTF; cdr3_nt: TGTGCCAGCAGCAGGGACACGAACTATGGCTACACCTTC
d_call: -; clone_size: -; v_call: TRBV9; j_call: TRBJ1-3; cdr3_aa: CASSVATAEVGNTIYF; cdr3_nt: TGTGCCAGCAGCGTAGCGACAGCGGAGGTGGGAAACACCATATATTTT
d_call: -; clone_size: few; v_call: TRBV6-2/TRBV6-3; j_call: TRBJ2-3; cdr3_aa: CASSYSGFQVSTDTQYF; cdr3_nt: TGTGCCAGCAGTTACTCGGGCTTCCAGGTTAGCACAGATACGCAGTATTTT
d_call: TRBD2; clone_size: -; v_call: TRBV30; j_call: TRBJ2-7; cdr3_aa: CAWTPRTSGRFRSYEQYF; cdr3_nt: TGTGCCTGGACCCCTCGGACTAGCGGGAGGTTTCGCTCCTACGAGCAGTACTTC
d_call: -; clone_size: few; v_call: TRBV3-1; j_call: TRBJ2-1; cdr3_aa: CASSSFKGPRNEQFF; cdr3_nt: TGTGCCAGCAGTTCTTTTAAGGGACCTCGAAATGAGCAGTTCTTC
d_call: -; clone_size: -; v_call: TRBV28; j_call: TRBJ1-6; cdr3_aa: CASSPLTGVGSPLHF; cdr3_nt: TGTGCCAGCAGTCCCCTCACGGGGGTCGGGTCACCCCTCCACTTT
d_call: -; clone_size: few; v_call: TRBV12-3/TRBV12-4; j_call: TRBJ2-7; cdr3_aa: CASGLIPPANEQYF; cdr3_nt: TGTGCCAGCGGGCTAATCCCGCCGGCCAACGAGCAGTACTTC
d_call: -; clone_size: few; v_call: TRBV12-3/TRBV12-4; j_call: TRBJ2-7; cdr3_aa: CASSFTGTPYEQYF; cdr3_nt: TGTGCCAGCAGTTTTACTGGGACCCCCTACGAGCAGTACTTC
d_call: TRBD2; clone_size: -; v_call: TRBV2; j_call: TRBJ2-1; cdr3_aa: CASRWSATSGRVRNHNEQFF; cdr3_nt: TGTGCCAGCAGATGGAGTGCGACTAGCGGGAGAGTAAGGAATCACAATGAGCAGTTCTTC
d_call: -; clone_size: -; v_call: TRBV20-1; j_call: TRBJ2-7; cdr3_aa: CSARAPGNSYEQYF; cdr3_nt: TGCAGTGCTAGAGCCCCGGGCAACTCCTACGAGCAGTACTTC
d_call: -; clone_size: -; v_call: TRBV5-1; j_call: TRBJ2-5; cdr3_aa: CASSLIPGTLGETQYF; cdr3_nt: TGCGCCAGCAGCTTGATTCCAGGGACCCTAGGAGAGACCCAGTACTTC
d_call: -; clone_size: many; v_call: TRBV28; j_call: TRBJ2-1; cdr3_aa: CASSSPSTLSPVGEQFF; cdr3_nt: TGTGCCAGCAGTTCCCCTTCTACGTTGTCGCCAGTAGGTGAGCAGTTCTTC
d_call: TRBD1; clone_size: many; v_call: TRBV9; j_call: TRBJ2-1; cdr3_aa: CASSVAAQGAYNEQFF; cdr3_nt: TGTGCCAGCAGCGTAGCGGCACAGGGGGCCTACAATGAGCAGTTCTTC
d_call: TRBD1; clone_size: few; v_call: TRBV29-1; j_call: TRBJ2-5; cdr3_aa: CNARGQPFQETQYF; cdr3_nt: TGCAACGCGAGGGGACAGCCGTTTCAAGAGACCCAGTACTTC
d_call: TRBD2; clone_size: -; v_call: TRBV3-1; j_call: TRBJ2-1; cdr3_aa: CASSQASGSYNEQFF; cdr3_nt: TGTGCCAGCAGCCAAGCTAGCGGCTCCTACAATGAGCAGTTCTTC
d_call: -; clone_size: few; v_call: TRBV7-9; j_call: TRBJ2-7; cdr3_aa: CASSSQSRQNYEQYF; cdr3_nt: TGTGCCAGCAGCTCCCAGTCCCGGCAAAACTACGAGCAGTACTTC
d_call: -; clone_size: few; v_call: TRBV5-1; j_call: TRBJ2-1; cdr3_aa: CASSPPLGSSYNEQFF; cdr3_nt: TGCGCCAGCAGCCCACCACTCGGAAGCTCCTACAATGAGCAGTTCTTC
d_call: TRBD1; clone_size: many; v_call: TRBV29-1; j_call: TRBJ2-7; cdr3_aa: CSVPVKGQGNTYEQYF; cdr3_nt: TGCAGCGTGCCGGTTAAAGGACAGGGGAACACCTACGAGCAGTACTTC
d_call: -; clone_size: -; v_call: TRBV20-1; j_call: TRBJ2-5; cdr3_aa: CSAWGPLIKTQYF; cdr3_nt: TGCAGTGCCTGGGGACCACTAATCAAGACCCAGTACTTC
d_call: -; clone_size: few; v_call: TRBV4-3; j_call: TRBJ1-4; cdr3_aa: CASSQAGTGGEKLFF; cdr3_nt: TGCGCCAGCAGCCAAGCCGGGACCGGAGGTGAAAAACTGTTTTTT
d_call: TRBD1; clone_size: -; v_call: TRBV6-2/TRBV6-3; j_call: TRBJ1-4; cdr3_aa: CASSRGPEKLFF; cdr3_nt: TGTGCCAGCTCCAGGGGGCCTGAAAAACTGTTTTTT
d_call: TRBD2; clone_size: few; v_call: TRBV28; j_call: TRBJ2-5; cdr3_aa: CASSLFGGVETQYF; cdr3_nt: TGTGCCAGCAGTTTATTCGGGGGGGTAGAGACCCAGTACTTC
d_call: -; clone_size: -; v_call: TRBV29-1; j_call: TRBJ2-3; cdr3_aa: CSAPSGTDTQYF; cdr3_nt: TGCAGCGCTCCGAGTGGCACAGATACGCAGTATTTT